This TCR beta chain was recorded in a study of identical twins. Each CDR3 protein gets one entry after TCRdb re-called the 5' RACE reads with MiXCR. Of fewer than 900,000 distinct CDR3 sequences listed, 21% are singletons. This clonotype has just a few counts. Germline V gene sequence: CDR1 DFQATT, CDR2 SNEGSKA (reference sequence). Between the trimmed V and J ends, which lost 5 bases and 3 bases, there was a span of 10 bases. This CDR3 has 12 amino acids. These data were also reused for a study on T cells expressing NK-cell markers. In that study: Eight donors were sequenced, seven testing HCMV-seropositive and one testing seronegative.

Sequencing was performed on PBMCs. V and J are TRBV20-1 and TRBJ2-5, with D tentatively TRBD1 (7 bases). The receptor's source is a woman aged 18 to 35 in good health. The CDR3 spells CSAGGTEETQYF. The CDR3 DNA is TGCAGTGCTGGGGGGACAGAAGAGACCCAGTACTTC.